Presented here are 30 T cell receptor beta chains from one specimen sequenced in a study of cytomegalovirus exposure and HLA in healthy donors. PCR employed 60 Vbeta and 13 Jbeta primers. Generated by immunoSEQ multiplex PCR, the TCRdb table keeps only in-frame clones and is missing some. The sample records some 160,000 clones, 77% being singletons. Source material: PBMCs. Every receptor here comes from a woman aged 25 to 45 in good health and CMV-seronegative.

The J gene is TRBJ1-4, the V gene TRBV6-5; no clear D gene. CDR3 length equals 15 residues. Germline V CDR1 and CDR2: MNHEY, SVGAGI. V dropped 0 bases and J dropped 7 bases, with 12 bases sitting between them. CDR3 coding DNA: TGTGCCAGCAGTTACTCGAGCGGGGTGGGTGAAAAACTGTTTTTT. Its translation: CASSYSSGVGEKLFF.

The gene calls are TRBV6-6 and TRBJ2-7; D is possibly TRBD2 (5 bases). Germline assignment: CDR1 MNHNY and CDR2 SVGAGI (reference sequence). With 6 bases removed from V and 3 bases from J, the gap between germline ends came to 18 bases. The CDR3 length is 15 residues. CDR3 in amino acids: CASSLGKRDSYEQYF. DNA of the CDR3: TGTGCCAGCAGCCTAGGGAAACGGGATAGCTACGAGCAGTACTTC.

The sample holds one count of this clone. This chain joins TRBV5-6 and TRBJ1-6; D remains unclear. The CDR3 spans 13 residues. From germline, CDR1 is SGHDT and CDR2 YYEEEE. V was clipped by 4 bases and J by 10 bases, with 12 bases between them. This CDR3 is CASSLGRESPLHF. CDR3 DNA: TGTGCCAGCAGCCTAGGACGGGAATCACCCCTCCACTTT.

The DNA of the CDR3 is TGTGCCAGCAGTGACTCGACTGGGACTGAAGCTTTCTTT. This encodes CASSDSTGTEAFF. The chain recombines TRBV6-4 with TRBJ1-1; D is ambiguous. There are 13 residues in the CDR3. Germline CDR1 MRHNA, CDR2 SNTAGT. V was clipped by 0 bases and J by 5 bases, with 7 bases between them.

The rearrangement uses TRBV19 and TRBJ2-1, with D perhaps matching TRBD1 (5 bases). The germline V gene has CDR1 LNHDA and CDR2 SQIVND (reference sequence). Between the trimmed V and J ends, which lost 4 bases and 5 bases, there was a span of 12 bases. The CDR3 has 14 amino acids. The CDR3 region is CASSTGYGNNEQFF. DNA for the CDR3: TGTGCCAGTAGTACAGGGTATGGGAACAATGAGCAGTTCTTC.

In nucleotides, the CDR3 is TGTGCCAGCAGCTTTGGACAGGGAGCGTACGAGCAGTTCTTC. Residues: CASSFGQGAYEQFF. V usage is TRBV7-9 and J usage is TRBJ2-1, with TRBD1 identical over 8 bases. The CDR3 covers 14 residues. The germline gives CDR1 SEHNR, CDR2 FQNEAQ (reference sequence). V was clipped by 3 bases and J by 10 bases; unmatched bases: 8.

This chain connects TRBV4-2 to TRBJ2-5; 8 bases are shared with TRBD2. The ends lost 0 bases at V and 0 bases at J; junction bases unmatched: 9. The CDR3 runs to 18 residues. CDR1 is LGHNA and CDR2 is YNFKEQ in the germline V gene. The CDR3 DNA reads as TGTGCCAGCAGCCAAGACGGGGGGGCGCCTACGTACCAAGAGACCCAGTACTTC. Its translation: CASSQDGGAPTYQETQYF.

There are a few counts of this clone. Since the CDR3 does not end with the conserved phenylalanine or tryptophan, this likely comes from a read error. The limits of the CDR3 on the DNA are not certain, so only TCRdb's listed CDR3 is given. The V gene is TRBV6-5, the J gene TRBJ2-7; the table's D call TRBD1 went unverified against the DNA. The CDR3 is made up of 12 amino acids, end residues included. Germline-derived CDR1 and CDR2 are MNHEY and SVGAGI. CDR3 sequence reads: CASSGWDNRMRL.

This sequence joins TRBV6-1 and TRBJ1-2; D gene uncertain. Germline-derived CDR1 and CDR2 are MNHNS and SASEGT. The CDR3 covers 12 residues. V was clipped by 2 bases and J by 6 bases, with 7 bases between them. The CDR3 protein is CASSERRDGYTF. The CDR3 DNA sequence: TGTGCCAGCAGTGAACGGCGGGATGGCTACACCTTC.

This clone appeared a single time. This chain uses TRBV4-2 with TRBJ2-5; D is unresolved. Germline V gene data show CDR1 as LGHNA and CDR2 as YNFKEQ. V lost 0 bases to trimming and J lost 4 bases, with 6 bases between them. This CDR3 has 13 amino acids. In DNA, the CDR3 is TGTGCCAGCAGCCAAGAGAGCCGAGAGACCCAGTACTTC. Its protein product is CASSQESRETQYF.

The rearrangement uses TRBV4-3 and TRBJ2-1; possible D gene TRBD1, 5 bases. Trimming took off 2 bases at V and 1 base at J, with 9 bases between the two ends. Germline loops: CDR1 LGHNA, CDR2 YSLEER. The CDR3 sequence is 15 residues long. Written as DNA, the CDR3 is TGCGCCAGCAGCCAAAATAGGGGTTCCTACAATGAGCAGTTCTTC. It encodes CASSQNRGSYNEQFF.

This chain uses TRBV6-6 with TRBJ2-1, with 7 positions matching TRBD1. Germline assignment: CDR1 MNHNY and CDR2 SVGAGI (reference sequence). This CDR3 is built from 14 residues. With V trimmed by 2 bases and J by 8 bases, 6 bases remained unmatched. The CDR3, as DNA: TGTGCCAGCAGTTACGAGACAGGGTCGGATGAGCAGTTCTTC. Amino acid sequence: CASSYETGSDEQFF.

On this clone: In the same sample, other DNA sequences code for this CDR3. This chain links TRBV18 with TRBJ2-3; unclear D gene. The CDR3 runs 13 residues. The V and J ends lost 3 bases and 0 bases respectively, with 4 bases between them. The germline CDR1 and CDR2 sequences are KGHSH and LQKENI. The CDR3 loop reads CASSPPSTDTQYF. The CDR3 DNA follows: TGTGCCAGCTCACCTCCGAGCACAGATACGCAGTATTTT.

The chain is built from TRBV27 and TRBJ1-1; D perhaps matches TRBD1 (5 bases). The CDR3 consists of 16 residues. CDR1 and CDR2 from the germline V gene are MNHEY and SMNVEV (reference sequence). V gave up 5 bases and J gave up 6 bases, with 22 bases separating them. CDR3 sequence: CASSNIDSLTTAEAFF. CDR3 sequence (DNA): TGTGCCAGCAGTAATATAGACAGTCTAACAACGGCTGAAGCTTTCTTT.

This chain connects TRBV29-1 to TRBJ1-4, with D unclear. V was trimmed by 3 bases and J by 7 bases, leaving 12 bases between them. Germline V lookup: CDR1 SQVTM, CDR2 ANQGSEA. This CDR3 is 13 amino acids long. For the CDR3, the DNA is TGCAGCGTTGACAGTTTAGGCGGTGAAAAACTGTTTTTT. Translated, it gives CSVDSLGGEKLFF.

CDR3 protein: CASSLSAGDLEQFF. CDR3 bases: TGTGCCAGCAGCTTATCCGCGGGAGACCTTGAGCAGTTCTTC. The V and J genes are TRBV11-1 and TRBJ2-1, with TRBD2 matching 7 bases. In germline, CDR1 is SGHAT, CDR2 FQDESV (reference sequence). The CDR3 consists of 14 residues. With V trimmed by 2 bases and J by 9 bases, 7 bases remained unmatched. The whole variable domain, remainder taken from reference TRBV11-1 and TRBJ2-1, is EAEVAQSPRYKITEKSQAVAFWCDPISGHATLYWYRQILGQGPELLVQFQDESVVDDSQLPKDRFSAERLKGVDSTLKIQPAELGDSAMYLCASSLSAGDLEQFFGPGTRLTVL.

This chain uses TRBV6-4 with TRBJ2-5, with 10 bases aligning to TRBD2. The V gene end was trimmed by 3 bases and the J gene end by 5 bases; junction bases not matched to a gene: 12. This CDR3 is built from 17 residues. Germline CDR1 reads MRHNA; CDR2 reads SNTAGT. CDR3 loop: CASSESSGRSRSETQYF. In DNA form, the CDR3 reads TGTGCCAGCAGTGAATCTAGCGGGAGATCGAGGTCGGAGACCCAGTACTTC.

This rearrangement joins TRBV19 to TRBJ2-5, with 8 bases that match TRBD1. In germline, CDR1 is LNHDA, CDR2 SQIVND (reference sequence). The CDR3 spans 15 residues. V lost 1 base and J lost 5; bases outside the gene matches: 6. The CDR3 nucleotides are TGTGCCAGTAGTATAGCCGGGACAGGTCGGGAGACCCAGTACTTC. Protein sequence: CASSIAGTGRETQYF. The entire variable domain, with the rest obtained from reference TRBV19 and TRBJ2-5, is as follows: DGGITQSPKYLFRKEGQNVTLSCEQNLNHDAMYWYRQDPGQGLRLIYYSQIVNDFQKGDIAEGYSVSREKKESFPLTVTSAQKNPTAFYLCASSIAGTGRETQYFGPGTRLLVL.

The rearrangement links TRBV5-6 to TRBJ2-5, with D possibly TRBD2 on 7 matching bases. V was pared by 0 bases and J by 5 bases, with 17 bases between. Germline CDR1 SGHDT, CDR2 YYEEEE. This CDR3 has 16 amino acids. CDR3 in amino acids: CASSLVFRGARETQYF. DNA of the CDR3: TGTGCCAGCAGCTTGGTTTTCCGGGGGGCGCGGGAGACCCAGTACTTC.

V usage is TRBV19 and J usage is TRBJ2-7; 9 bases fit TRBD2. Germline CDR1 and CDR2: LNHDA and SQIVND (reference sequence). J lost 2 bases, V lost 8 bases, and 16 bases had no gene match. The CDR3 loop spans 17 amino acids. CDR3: CASSYVAGAKGPYEQYF. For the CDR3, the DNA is TGTGCCAGTTCGTACGTAGCGGGAGCAAAAGGGCCCTACGAGCAGTACTTC.

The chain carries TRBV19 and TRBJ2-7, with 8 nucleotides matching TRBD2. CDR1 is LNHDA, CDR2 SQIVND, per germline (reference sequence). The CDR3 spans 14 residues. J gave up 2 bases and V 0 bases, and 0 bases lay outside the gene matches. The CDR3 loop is CASSIERGAYEQYF. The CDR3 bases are TGTGCCAGTAGTATAGAGCGGGGGGCCTACGAGCAGTACTTC.

CDR3: CASSRGQGANEQYF. The CDR3 DNA reads TGTGCCAGCAGCAGAGGACAGGGGGCTAACGAGCAGTACTTC. The chain carries TRBV9 and TRBJ2-7; 11 nucleotides agree with TRBD1. V lost 4 bases to trimming and J lost 5 bases; unmatched junction nucleotides: 5. Germline V gene data show CDR1 as SGDLS and CDR2 as YYNGEE. The CDR3 is made up of 14 amino acids.

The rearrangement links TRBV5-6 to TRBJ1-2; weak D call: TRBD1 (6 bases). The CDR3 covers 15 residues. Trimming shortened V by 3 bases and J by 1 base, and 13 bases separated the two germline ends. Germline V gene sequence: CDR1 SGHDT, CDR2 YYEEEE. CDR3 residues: CASSYTGLLNYGYTF. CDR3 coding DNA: TGTGCCAGCAGCTACACAGGGCTCCTTAACTATGGCTACACCTTC.

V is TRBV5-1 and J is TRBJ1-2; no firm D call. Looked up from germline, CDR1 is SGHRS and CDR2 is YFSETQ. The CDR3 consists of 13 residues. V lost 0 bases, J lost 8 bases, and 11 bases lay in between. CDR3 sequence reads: CASSLADPGGYTF. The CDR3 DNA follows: TGCGCCAGCAGCTTGGCAGACCCGGGGGGCTACACCTTC.

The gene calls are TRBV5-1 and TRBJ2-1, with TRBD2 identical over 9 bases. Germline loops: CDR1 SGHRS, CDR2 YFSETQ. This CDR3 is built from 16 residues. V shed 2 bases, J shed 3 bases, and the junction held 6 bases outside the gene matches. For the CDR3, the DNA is TGCGCCAGCAGCTTTATGGCGGGAGGGGTCTACAATGAGCAGTTCTTC. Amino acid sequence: CASSFMAGGVYNEQFF. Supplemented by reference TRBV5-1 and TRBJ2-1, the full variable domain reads KAGVTQTPRYLIKTRGQQVTLSCSPISGHRSVSWYQQTPGQGLQFLFEYFSETQRNKGNFPGRFSGRQFSNSRSEMNVSTLELGDSALYLCASSFMAGGVYNEQFFGPGTRLTVL.

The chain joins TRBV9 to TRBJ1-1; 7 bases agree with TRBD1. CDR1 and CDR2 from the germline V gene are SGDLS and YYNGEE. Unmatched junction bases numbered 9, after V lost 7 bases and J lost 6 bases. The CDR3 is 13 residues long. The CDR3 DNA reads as TGTGCCAGCGGAACAGGGGTTTCTTCTGAAGCTTTCTTT. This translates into CASGTGVSSEAFF.

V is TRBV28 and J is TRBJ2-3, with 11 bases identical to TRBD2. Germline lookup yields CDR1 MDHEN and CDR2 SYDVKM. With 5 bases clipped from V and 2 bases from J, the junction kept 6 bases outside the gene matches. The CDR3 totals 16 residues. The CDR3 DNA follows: TGTGCCAGCAGTCGTAGACTAGCGGGGACCACAGATACGCAGTATTTT. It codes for CASSRRLAGTTDTQYF.

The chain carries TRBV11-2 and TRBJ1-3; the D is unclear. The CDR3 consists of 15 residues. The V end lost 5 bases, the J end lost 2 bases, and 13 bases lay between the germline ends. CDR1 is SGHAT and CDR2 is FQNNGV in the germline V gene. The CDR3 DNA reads TGTGCCAGCAGCCCCTTAAGCGGGACTGGAAACACCATATATTTT. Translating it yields CASSPLSGTGNTIYF.

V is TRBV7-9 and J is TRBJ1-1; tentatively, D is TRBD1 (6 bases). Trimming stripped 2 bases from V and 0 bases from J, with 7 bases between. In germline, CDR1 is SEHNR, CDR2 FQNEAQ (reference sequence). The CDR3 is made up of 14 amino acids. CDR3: CASSLTGMNTEAFF. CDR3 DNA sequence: TGTGCCAGCAGCTTAACAGGGATGAACACTGAAGCTTTCTTT.

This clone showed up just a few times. CDR3 nucleotides: TGTGCCAGCAGTTACAAGACACTAGGGAGCTACGAGCAGTACTTC. Its protein product is CASSYKTLGSYEQYF. The chain combines TRBV6-5 with TRBJ2-7; possible D gene TRBD2, 5 bases. Trimming removed 2 bases from V and 3 bases from J, with 14 bases in between. The CDR3 has 15 amino acids. The germline V gene has CDR1 MNHEY and CDR2 SVGAGI.